A selection of T cell receptor beta chains follows, all from one sample in a study of response to subunit inactivated influenza vaccine. TCRdb fed the RT-PCR reads into MiXCR, producing one record per CDR3 protein. The table has a few hundred thousand distinct CDR3 sequences, 11% to 15% seen once. This specimen consisted of PBMCs from blood, obtained 11 to 12 days after vaccination. The receptors stem from a man aged 50-59 years who received an inactivated influenza vaccine. Both conserved end residues are part of each CDR3.

V,CDR3
TRBV20-1,CSAREGYQPQHF
TRBV7-3,CASSLAGARGTQYF
TRBV13,CASSEGTSGPYEQYF
TRBV7-2,CASSPQPQANYGYTF
TRBV28,CASTRRLANTGELFF
TRBV10-2,CASSDAGIGSPLHF
TRBV7-9,CASSIQGSEQYF
TRBV5-1,CASSFASGIVTDTQYF
TRBV7-2,CASSYWEGYEQYF
TRBV20-1,CSAPTGAAYNSPLHF
TRBV7-9,CASSFPGDEQYF
TRBV5-1,CASSKGQGGYEQYF
TRBV5-1,CASSSRTRYNEQFF
TRBV28,CASKATQSCEQYF
TRBV11-2,CASSSSPGQGGKDTEAFF
TRBV20-1,CSAKQAYGYTF
TRBV12-3/TRBV12-4,CASTFARGELFF
TRBV7-2,CASSRAGQGGQPQHF
TRBV29-1,CSVEDKIGYEQYF
TRBV11-2,CASSLDIETQYF
TRBV6-2/TRBV6-3,CASSLSRGNTEAFF
TRBV28,CASSFRGRGSAYNEQFF
TRBV6-5,CASSSSAGDARTQYF
TRBV4-1,CASSQAGLTHAFF
TRBV11-2,CASSLGTGSGYEQYF
TRBV29-1,CSVEGYGQGIGEQYF
TRBV4-1,CASSPTGVGSPLHF
TRBV2,CASSAGQRNSPLHF
TRBV15,CATSRDIMGLNTEAFF
TRBV5-1,CASSWMGLAAYNEQFF
TRBV12-3/TRBV12-4,CASSAGSGAVAKNIQYF
TRBV7-9,CASSPFPSNQPQHF
TRBV28,CASGVGINNEQFF
TRBV12-3/TRBV12-4,CASLSGTSGQETQYF
TRBV7-3,CASSLIGENTEAFF
TRBV5-1,CASSLADRSSYEQYF
TRBV25-1,CASSNSWGTDGYTF
TRBV11-2,CASSPQTGPYGYTF
TRBV20-1,CSARPSGGTQYF
TRBV6-4,CASRPRPPGLAGGGSSYNEQFF
TRBV27,CASSPRGGGSGEQFF
TRBV18,CASSPTSEARTEAFF
TRBV18,CASSPSDRVYNEQFF
TRBV5-1,CASSPGTSWEQYF
TRBV5-6,CASSLLSFGDNTEAFF
TRBV6-2/TRBV6-3,CASINPPGQAHNEQFF
TRBV3-1,CASSQDAGQGSQYF
TRBV18,CASSPRGQSSTDTQYF
TRBV5-5,CASSTDRVGGELFF
TRBV12-3/TRBV12-4,CASSYSRDKEAFF
TRBV4-3,CASSQDMGVESRRREQFF
TRBV29-1,CSVGGLSGELFF
TRBV12-3/TRBV12-4,CASSQYRTRTYNEQFF
TRBV4-2,CASSQGGPGYTEAFF
TRBV12-3/TRBV12-4,CASSFFSAGEQFF
TRBV7-8,CASSLVSTGRAGMTGELFF
TRBV7-9,CASSSVGQGKYSPLHF
TRBV6-2/TRBV6-3,CASRDGLSVGSKNIQYF
TRBV12-3/TRBV12-4,CASSPRGLDTDTQYF